This TCR beta chain was retrieved from a study of blood T cell repertoires in COVID-19. In the authors' workflow: Nucleated cell number was recorded as an estimate derived from reference gene primer amplification. Clones were sequenced by immunoSEQ multiplex PCR, and TCRdb holds only the in-frame ones, with some missing. D and trimming were read from the DNA, whereas the V and J calls and clone size are those reported in that table. In the table there are hundreds of thousands of clones, approximately 86% of which are singletons. The CDR3 contains 13 residues. Germline V gene sequence: CDR1 LNHDA, CDR2 SQIVND (reference sequence). The ends were cut back, 3 bases at V and 2 bases at J, with 8 bases in the middle.

The sequencing sample was made of peripheral blood. The chain combines TRBV19 with TRBJ2-7; D is possibly TRBD2 (5 bases). The sequence was obtained from a woman under 40 who had recovered from COVID-19. As DNA, the CDR3 is TGTGCCAGTAGTATCGGGGTCACCTACGAGCAGTACTTC. Its translation is CASSIGVTYEQYF.